This is a list of T cell receptor beta chains from one sample in a study of CD8+CD57+ T cells in acquired aplastic anemia. Each CDR3 protein gets one entry after TCRdb re-called the reads with MiXCR. The data hold just over 450,000 distinct CDR3 sequences, with around a third observed a single time. The sequenced material came from sorted CD4+, CD8+, or CD8+CD57+ T cells (not recorded which) from PBMCs. The receptor set was obtained from a human donor with aplastic anemia. Both conserved end residues are part of each CDR3. Fields, in order: V gene, J gene, CDR3 protein.

v_gene: TRBV20-1; j_gene: TRBJ2-3; CDR3aa: CSALPTSGGARDTQCF
v_gene: TRBV24-1; j_gene: TRBJ1-5; CDR3aa: CATSAAGNQRNQPQHF
v_gene: TRBV3-1; j_gene: TRBJ2-7; CDR3aa: CASSHMYEQYF
v_gene: TRBV24-1; j_gene: TRBJ2-3; CDR3aa: CATRTSGIFPDTQYF
v_gene: TRBV20-1; j_gene: TRBJ1-2; CDR3aa: CSASINSQGQIHYGYTF
v_gene: TRBV6-4; j_gene: TRBJ1-2; CDR3aa: CASRSARQGANYGYTF
v_gene: TRBV6-1; j_gene: TRBJ2-7; CDR3aa: CASRRTGVFYEQYF
v_gene: TRBV13; j_gene: TRBJ2-7; CDR3aa: CASSTGTSGIEQYF
v_gene: TRBV19; j_gene: TRBJ2-7; CDR3aa: CASSYHLGQQYF
v_gene: TRBV25-1; j_gene: TRBJ2-2; CDR3aa: CASSQGTGRSGELFF
v_gene: TRBV9; j_gene: TRBJ2-3; CDR3aa: CASRAGLAGVVSTDTQYF
v_gene: TRBV20-1; j_gene: TRBJ1-2; CDR3aa: CSARGQGTNGYTF
v_gene: TRBV12-3/TRBV12-4; j_gene: TRBJ1-1; CDR3aa: CASSREGRNTEAFF
v_gene: TRBV9; j_gene: TRBJ2-5; CDR3aa: CASSVAEETQYF
v_gene: TRBV9; j_gene: TRBJ2-7; CDR3aa: CASSALDRYEQYF
v_gene: TRBV20-1; j_gene: TRBJ2-7; CDR3aa: CSARGDRGQREQYF
v_gene: TRBV9; j_gene: TRBJ2-3; CDR3aa: CASRRGLAEGDTQYF
v_gene: TRBV7-9; j_gene: TRBJ1-1; CDR3aa: CASSLYLTVNTEAFF
v_gene: TRBV9; j_gene: TRBJ1-3; CDR3aa: CASSVVGRLSGNTIYF
v_gene: TRBV20-1; j_gene: TRBJ1-3; CDR3aa: CSARYQGRDTIYF
v_gene: TRBV7-7; j_gene: TRBJ1-6; CDR3aa: CASSPAPATNSPLHF